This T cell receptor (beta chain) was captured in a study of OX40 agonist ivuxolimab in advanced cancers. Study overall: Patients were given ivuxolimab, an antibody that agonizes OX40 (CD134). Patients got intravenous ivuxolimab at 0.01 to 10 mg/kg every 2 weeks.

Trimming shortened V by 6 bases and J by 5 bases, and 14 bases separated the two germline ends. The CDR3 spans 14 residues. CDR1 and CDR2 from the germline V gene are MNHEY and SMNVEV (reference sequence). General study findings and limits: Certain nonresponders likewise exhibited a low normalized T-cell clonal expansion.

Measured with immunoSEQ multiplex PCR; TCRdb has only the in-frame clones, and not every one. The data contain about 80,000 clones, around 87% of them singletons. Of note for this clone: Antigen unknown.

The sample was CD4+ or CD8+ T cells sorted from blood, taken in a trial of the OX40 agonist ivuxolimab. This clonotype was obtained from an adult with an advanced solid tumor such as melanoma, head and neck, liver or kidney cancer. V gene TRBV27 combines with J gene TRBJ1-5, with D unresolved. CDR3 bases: TGTGCCAGCAGGGCGGCACGGACTTATCAGCCCCAGCATTTT. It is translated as CASRAARTYQPQHF.